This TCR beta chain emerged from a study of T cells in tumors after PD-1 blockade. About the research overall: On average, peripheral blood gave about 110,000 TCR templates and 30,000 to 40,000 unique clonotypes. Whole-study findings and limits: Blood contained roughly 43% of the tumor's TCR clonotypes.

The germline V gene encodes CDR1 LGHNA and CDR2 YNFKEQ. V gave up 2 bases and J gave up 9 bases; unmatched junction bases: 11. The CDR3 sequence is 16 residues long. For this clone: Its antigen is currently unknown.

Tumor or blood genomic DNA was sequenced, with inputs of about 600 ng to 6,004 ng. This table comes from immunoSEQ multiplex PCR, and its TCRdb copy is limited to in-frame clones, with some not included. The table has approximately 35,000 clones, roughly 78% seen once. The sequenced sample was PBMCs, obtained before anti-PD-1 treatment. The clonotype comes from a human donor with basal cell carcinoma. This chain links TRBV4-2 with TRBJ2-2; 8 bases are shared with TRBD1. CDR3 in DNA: TGTGCCAGCAGCCAAACAGGGGGTAGTTATCCTAGGGAGCTGTTTTTT. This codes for CASSQTGGSYPRELFF.